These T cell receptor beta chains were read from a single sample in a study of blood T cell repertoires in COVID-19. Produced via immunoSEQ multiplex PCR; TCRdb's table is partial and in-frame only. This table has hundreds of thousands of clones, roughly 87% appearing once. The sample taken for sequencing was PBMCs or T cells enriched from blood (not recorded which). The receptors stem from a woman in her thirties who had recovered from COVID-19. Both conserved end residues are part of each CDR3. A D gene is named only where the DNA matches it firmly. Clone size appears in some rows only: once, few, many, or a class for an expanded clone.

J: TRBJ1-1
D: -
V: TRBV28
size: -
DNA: TGTGCCAGCAGCGGGGGAGCACCGACCGCTGAAGCTTTCTTT
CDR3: CASSGGAPTAEAFF

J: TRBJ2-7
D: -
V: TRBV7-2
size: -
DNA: TGTGCCAGCAGCTTCGGGTTCGCCAGGGGCTACGAGCAGTACTTC
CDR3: CASSFGFARGYEQYF

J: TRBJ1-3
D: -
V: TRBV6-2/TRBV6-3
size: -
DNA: TGTGCCAGCAGTAGAGAAACAGCTTTTGGAAACACCATATATTTT
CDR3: CASSRETAFGNTIYF

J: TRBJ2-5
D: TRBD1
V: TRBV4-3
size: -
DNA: TGCGCCAGCAGTCGGGACAGGGTAAAAGAGACCCAGTACTTC
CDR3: CASSRDRVKETQYF

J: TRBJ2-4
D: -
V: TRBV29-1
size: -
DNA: TGCAGCGTTCGAGTAGCCAAAAACATTCAGTACTTC
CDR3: CSVRVAKNIQYF

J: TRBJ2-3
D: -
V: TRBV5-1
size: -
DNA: TGCGCCAGCAGCCCTAGAGCGGGCAACACAGATACGCAGTATTTT
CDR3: CASSPRAGNTDTQYF

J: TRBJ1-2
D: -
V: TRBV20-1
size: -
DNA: TGCAGTGCTAGTACCACATTTATTGGCGGCTACACCTTC
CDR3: CSASTTFIGGYTF

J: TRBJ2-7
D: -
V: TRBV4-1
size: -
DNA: TGCGCCAGCAGCCTCTCTTTGGAGTCCTACGAGCAGTACTTC
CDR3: CASSLSLESYEQYF

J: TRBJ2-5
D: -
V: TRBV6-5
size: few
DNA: TGTGCCAGCAGTTACTCCCCTTCAACTTTAGAGACCCAGTACTTC
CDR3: CASSYSPSTLETQYF

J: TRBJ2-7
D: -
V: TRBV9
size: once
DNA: TGTGCCAGCAGCGCCCAGGGGATGGGTTACGAGCAGTACTTC
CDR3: CASSAQGMGYEQYF